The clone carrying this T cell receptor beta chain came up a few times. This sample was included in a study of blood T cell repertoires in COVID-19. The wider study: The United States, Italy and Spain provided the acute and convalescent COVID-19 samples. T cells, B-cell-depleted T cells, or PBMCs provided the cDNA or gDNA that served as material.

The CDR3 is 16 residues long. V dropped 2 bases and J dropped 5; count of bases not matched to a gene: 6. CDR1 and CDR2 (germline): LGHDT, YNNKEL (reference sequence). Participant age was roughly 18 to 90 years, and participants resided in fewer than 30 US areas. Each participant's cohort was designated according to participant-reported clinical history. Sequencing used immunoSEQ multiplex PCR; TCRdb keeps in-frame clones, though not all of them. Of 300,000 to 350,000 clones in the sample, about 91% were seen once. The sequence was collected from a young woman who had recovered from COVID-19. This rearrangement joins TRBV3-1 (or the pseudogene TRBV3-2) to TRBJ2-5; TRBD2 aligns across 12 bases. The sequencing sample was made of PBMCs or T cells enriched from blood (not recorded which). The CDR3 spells CASSQNRLAGVETQYF. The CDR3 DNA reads TGTGCCAGCAGCCAAAATAGACTAGCGGGAGTTGAGACCCAGTACTTC.